The 26 T cell receptor beta chains below were found in one sample sequenced in a study of T cell responses to AZD1222 COVID-19 vaccine. This table comes from immunoSEQ multiplex PCR, and its TCRdb copy is limited to in-frame clones, with some not included. Among around 99,000 clones listed, approximately 90% were seen once. Sequencing was performed on peripheral blood, taken on day 0 of AZD1222 vaccination. These receptors were taken from an adult in good health.

This clone came up a few times. This rearrangement joins TRBV30 to TRBJ2-4; D may be TRBD1 (5 bases). The CDR3 length is 14 residues. Trimming removed 2 bases at V and 3 bases at J, with 11 bases between. Germline V gene data show CDR1 as GTSNPN and CDR2 as SVGIG (reference sequence). The CDR3 DNA reads TGTGCCTGGAGTCAGGGAACAGGCAAAAACATTCAGTACTTC. Translating it yields CAWSQGTGKNIQYF. Using reference TRBV30 and TRBJ2-4 for the parts outside the CDR3, the full variable domain is SQTIHQWPATLVQPVGSPLSLECTVEGTSNPNLYWYRQAAGRGLQLLFYSVGIGQISSEVPQNLSASRPQDRQFILSSKKLLLSDSGFYLCAWSQGTGKNIQYFGAGTRLSVL.

The V and J genes are TRBV30 and TRBJ2-7, with unresolved D. The germline V and J ends were trimmed by 1 base and 0 bases, with 7 bases remaining between them. The CDR3 is 13 amino acids. Germline assignment: CDR1 GTSNPN and CDR2 SVGIG (reference sequence). The CDR3 nucleotides are TGTGCCTGGAGTGAAGTGAACTCCTACGAGCAGTACTTC. Encoded protein: CAWSEVNSYEQYF.

The chain is built from TRBV18 and TRBJ2-7; D not certain. The CDR3 is 12 amino acids. The V gene lost 2 bases and the J gene lost 3 bases, with 5 bases spanning the gap. Germline V lookup: CDR1 KGHSH, CDR2 LQKENI. The CDR3 spells CASSPESYEQYF. DNA for the CDR3: TGTGCCAGCTCACCAGAAAGCTACGAGCAGTACTTC.

The genes are TRBV4-2 and TRBJ2-1, with D maybe TRBD2 (5 bases). V was cut by 0 bases and J by 0 bases, with 12 bases left in between. Germline CDR1 reads LGHNA; CDR2 reads YNFKEQ. The CDR3 consists of 17 residues. The chain's CDR3 is CASSQDQEGASYNEQFF. The CDR3 coding sequence is TGTGCCAGCAGCCAAGATCAAGAGGGAGCCTCCTACAATGAGCAGTTCTTC.

The gene calls are TRBV6-5 and TRBJ2-5; 15 bases are shared with TRBD2. CDR1 and CDR2 (germline): MNHEY, SVGAGI. V lost 8 bases and J lost 4; bases outside the gene matches: 2. This CDR3 spans 14 amino acids. The CDR3 spells CASGLAGGSETQYF. Here the CDR3 DNA reads TGTGCCAGCGGACTAGCGGGAGGGTCAGAGACCCAGTACTTC.

The chain joins TRBV19 to TRBJ1-6, with D possibly being TRBD1 (6 bases). The germline V gene has CDR1 LNHDA and CDR2 SQIVND (reference sequence). This CDR3 has 14 residues. The V end lost 4 bases, the J end lost 8 bases, and 12 bases lay between the germline ends. For the CDR3, the DNA is TGTGCCAGTAGTAGAGGACAGACCTATTCACCCCTCCACTTT. Translated: CASSRGQTYSPLHF.

This chain connects TRBV7-2 to TRBJ2-7, with TRBD1 matching over 7 bases. The CDR3 length is 15 residues. J lost 0 bases, V lost 5 bases, and 7 bases had no gene match. Germline V gene data show CDR1 as SGHTA and CDR2 as FQGNSA. As DNA, the CDR3 is TGTGCCAGCAGCGTGGGACAGCGGAGCTCCTACGAGCAGTACTTC. Protein: CASSVGQRSSYEQYF.

The gene calls are TRBV6-5 and TRBJ1-1; D is unclear. The CDR3 length is 16 residues. The V and J ends lost 0 bases and 1 base respectively, with 12 bases between them. CDR1 is MNHEY and CDR2 is SVGAGI in the germline V gene. CDR3 in DNA: TGTGCCAGCAGTTACTCGACCAGGCCCGCGAACACTGAAGCTTTCTTT. It yields the protein CASSYSTRPANTEAFF.

The chain has TRBV11-2 and TRBJ1-6; TRBD1 agrees at 10 bases. Per the germline V gene, CDR1 is SGHAT and CDR2 is FQNNGV. The junction had 9 bases not matched to a gene; V was cut back by 6 bases and J by 4 bases. The CDR3 totals 17 residues. This CDR3 reads CASSLDRGQSYNSPLHF. Here the CDR3 DNA reads TGTGCCAGCAGTCTTGACAGGGGGCAATCGTATAATTCACCCCTCCACTTT.

The chain recombines TRBV12-5 with TRBJ1-1; tentative D call: TRBD1 (5 bases). The V end lost 4 bases, the J end lost 5 bases, and 11 bases lay between the germline ends. CDR3 length: 13 residues. Germline values: CDR1 LGHNT, CDR2 FRNRAP. The CDR3 region is CASGWPGGTEAFF. Written as DNA, the CDR3 is TGTGCTAGTGGTTGGCCCGGGGGGACTGAAGCTTTCTTT.

The gene calls are TRBV4-1 and TRBJ1-1, with D possibly matching TRBD1 (6 bases). The CDR3 covers 17 residues. The germline V gene encodes CDR1 MGHRA and CDR2 YSYEKL. The ends were cut back, 0 bases at V and 4 bases at J, with 18 bases in the middle. CDR3 in amino acids: CASSQEYPGTWGTEAFF. The CDR3 nucleotides read TGCGCCAGCAGCCAAGAGTATCCAGGGACATGGGGCACTGAAGCTTTCTTT.

The chain recombines TRBV2 with TRBJ1-1; D unresolved. The germline V gene encodes CDR1 SNHLY and CDR2 FYNNEI. CDR3 size: 14 residues. The ends were cut back, 0 bases at V and 6 bases at J, with 11 bases in the middle. CDR3 sequence reads: CASSEAAWAAEAFF. DNA of the CDR3: TGTGCCAGCAGTGAAGCCGCATGGGCGGCTGAAGCTTTCTTT.

This chain links TRBV5-6 with TRBJ1-2, with TRBD1 matching 7 bases. Germline lookup yields CDR1 SGHDT and CDR2 YYEEEE. With 2 bases clipped from V and 3 bases from J, the junction kept 4 bases outside the gene matches. This CDR3 spans 14 amino acids. CDR3 residues: CASSFRDSYYGYTF. The CDR3 DNA reads as TGTGCCAGCAGCTTCCGGGACAGCTACTATGGCTACACCTTC.

This sequence joins TRBV19 and TRBJ2-3; D unresolved. This CDR3 region has 16 residues. Germline V CDR1 and CDR2: LNHDA, SQIVND (reference sequence). Between the trimmed V and J ends, which lost 3 bases and 2 bases, there was a span of 15 bases. The CDR3 loop reads CASSITSLGSTDTQYF. In DNA form, the CDR3 reads TGTGCCAGTAGTATTACCAGCCTGGGGTCCACAGATACGCAGTATTTT.

CDR3 coding DNA: TGTGCCAGCAGTGAGATCGAGACCCAGTACTTC. Protein sequence: CASSEIETQYF. This chain links TRBV2 with TRBJ2-5, with D unresolved. Germline-derived CDR1 and CDR2 are SNHLY and FYNNEI. The CDR3 has 11 residues. The ends were cut back, 3 bases at V and 5 bases at J, with 4 bases in the middle.

The chain links TRBV27 to TRBJ2-3; D is perhaps TRBD1 or TRBD2 (6 bases each). V shed 2 bases and J shed 8 bases, with 14 bases lying between them. The CDR3 runs to 14 residues. Per germline, CDR1 MNHEY and CDR2 SMNVEV (reference sequence). The CDR3 loop reads CASSLTRSGATQYF. Here the CDR3 DNA reads TGTGCCAGCAGTTTAACGCGCTCGGGGGCTACGCAGTATTTT.

This clone showed up just once. The J gene is TRBJ1-1, the V gene TRBV30; D perhaps matches TRBD1 (5 bases). CDR1 GTSNPN and CDR2 SVGIG come from the germline V gene (reference sequence). V lost 3 bases to trimming and J lost 3 bases, with 23 bases between them. The CDR3 runs to 17 residues. The CDR3 sequence: CAWSPRSLVGTYTEAFF. The CDR3 nucleotides are TGTGCCTGGAGCCCAAGGTCGTTAGTCGGGACGTACACTGAAGCTTTCTTT.

As DNA, the CDR3 is TGTGCCAGCAGTTCCCAGGGGGCGAAGAGCAGCAATGAGCAGTTCTTC. Translating gives CASSSQGAKSSNEQFF. The genes are TRBV6-6 and TRBJ2-1, with 8 bases identical to TRBD1. Looked up from germline, CDR1 is MNHNY and CDR2 is SVGAGI (reference sequence). V lost 4 bases, J lost 6 bases, and 11 bases stayed unmatched. This CDR3 contains 16 residues.

CDR3: CASSARGAVGYTF. In DNA form, the CDR3 reads TGTGCCAGCAGCGCCCGGGGGGCCGTGGGCTACACCTTC. This sequence joins TRBV7-9 and TRBJ1-2, with D possibly TRBD1 on 6 matching bases. Germline CDR1 SEHNR, CDR2 FQNEAQ (reference sequence). V gave up 5 bases and J gave up 8 bases, with 15 bases separating them. This CDR3 is 13 amino acids long.

This chain connects TRBV20-1 to TRBJ1-2; D not certain. Germline values: CDR1 DFQATT, CDR2 SNEGSKA (reference sequence). This CDR3 has 10 amino acids. Trimming pared 4 bases from V and 7 bases from J, leaving 7 bases between. CDR3 protein: CSATWPGYTF. CDR3 nucleotides: TGCAGTGCTACATGGCCTGGCTACACCTTC.

The chain uses TRBV19 and TRBJ2-1, with D maybe TRBD1 (5 bases). The CDR3 loop spans 14 amino acids. The ends were cut back, 5 bases at V and 3 bases at J, with 11 bases in the middle. From germline, CDR1 is LNHDA and CDR2 SQIVND (reference sequence). This CDR3 is CASSLQDIYNEQFF. The CDR3 DNA follows: TGTGCCAGTAGTCTTCAGGACATCTACAATGAGCAGTTCTTC.

V usage is TRBV7-2 and J usage is TRBJ1-5, with 8 bases fitting TRBD1. The CDR3 runs to 15 residues. Germline trimming cut 5 bases from V and 4 bases from J; bases unmatched to any gene: 7. Germline assignment: CDR1 SGHTA and CDR2 FQGNSA. This chain's CDR3 is CASSPGTGDNQPQHF. CDR3 sequence (DNA): TGTGCCAGCAGCCCTGGGACAGGAGATAATCAGCCCCAGCATTTT.

The genes are TRBV7-3 and TRBJ2-2; D unclear. The CDR3 consists of 14 residues. CDR1 is SGHTA, CDR2 FQGTGA, per germline. With 4 bases removed from V and 5 bases from J, the gap between germline ends came to 11 bases. The CDR3 DNA follows: TGTGCCAGCAGCTCCCGCCCTGGGACCGGGGAGCTGTTTTTT. Its translation is CASSSRPGTGELFF.

This chain connects TRBV6-1 to TRBJ2-7; D unresolved. Germline V gives CDR1 MNHNS, CDR2 SASEGT. Trimming pared 2 bases from V and 7 bases from J, leaving 12 bases between. This CDR3 is 13 amino acids long. CDR3 coding DNA: TGTGCCAGCAGTGAATCTTCGCTTTTGGAGCAGTACTTC. Its protein is CASSESSLLEQYF.

The V gene is TRBV19, the J gene TRBJ2-7; D is perhaps TRBD1 or TRBD2 (5 bases each). V was pared by 3 bases and J by 5 bases, with 14 bases between. The CDR3 is made up of 14 amino acids. The V gene's germline CDR1 is LNHDA and CDR2 SQIVND (reference sequence). CDR3: CASSMGTSRHEQYF. DNA of the CDR3: TGTGCCAGTAGTATGGGGACGAGCCGCCACGAGCAGTACTTC.

The chain uses TRBV19 and TRBJ2-6; unclear D gene. Germline values: CDR1 LNHDA, CDR2 SQIVND (reference sequence). Trimming stripped 8 bases from V and 3 bases from J, with 5 bases between. This CDR3 is 12 amino acids long. The chain's CDR3 is CASHSGANVLTF. The DNA of the CDR3 is TGTGCCAGTCACAGTGGGGCCAACGTCCTGACTTTC.